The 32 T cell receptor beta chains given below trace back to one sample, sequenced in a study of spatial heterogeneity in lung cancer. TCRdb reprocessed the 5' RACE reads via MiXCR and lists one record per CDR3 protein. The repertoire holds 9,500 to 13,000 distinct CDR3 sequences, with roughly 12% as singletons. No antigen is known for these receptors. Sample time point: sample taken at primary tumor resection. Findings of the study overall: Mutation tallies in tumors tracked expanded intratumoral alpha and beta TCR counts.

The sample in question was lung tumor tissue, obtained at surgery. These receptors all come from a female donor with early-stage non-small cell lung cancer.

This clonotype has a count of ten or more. The CDR3 region is CASSLGTRSEQYF. CDR3 nucleotide sequence: TGTGCCAGCAGCTTAGGGACTAGGTCCGAGCAGTACTTC. The chain has TRBV7-3 and TRBJ2-7, with 8 bases that match TRBD2. Trimming took 2 bases from V and 6 from J; bases not matched to a gene: 3. The CDR3 is 13 residues long. Germline lookup yields CDR1 SGHTA and CDR2 FQGTGA.

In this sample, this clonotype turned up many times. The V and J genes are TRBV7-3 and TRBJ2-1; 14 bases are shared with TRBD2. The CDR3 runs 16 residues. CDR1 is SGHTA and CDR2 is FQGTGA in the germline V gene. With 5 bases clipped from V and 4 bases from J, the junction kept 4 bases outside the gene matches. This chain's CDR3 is CASSLGTSGRYNEQFF. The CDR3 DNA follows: TGTGCCAGCAGCCTGGGGACTAGCGGGAGATACAATGAGCAGTTCTTC.

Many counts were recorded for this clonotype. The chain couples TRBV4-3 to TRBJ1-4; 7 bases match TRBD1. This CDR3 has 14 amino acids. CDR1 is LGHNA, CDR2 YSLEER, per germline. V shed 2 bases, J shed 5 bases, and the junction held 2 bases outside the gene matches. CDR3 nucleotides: TGCGCCAGCAGCCAACAGGGGGGAAATGAAAAACTGTTTTTT. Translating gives CASSQQGGNEKLFF.

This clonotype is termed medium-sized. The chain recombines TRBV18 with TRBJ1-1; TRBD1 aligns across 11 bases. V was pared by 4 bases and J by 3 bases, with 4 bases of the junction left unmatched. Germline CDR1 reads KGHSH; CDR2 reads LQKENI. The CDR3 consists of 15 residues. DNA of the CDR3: TGTGCCAGCTCACAAGGACAGGGGGCGGACACTGAAGCTTTCTTT. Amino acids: CASSQGQGADTEAFF. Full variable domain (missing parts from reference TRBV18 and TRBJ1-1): NAGVMQNPRHLVRRRGQEARLRCSPMKGHSHVYWYRQLPEEGLKFMVYLQKENIIDESGMPKERFSAEFPKEGPSILRIQQVVRGDSAAYFCASSQGQGADTEAFFGQGTRLTVV.

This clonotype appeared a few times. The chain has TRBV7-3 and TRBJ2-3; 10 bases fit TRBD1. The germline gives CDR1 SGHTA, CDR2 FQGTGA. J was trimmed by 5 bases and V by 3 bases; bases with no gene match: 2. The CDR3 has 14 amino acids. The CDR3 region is CASSFGQGEDTQYF. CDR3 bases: TGTGCCAGCAGCTTTGGACAGGGGGAAGATACGCAGTATTTT.

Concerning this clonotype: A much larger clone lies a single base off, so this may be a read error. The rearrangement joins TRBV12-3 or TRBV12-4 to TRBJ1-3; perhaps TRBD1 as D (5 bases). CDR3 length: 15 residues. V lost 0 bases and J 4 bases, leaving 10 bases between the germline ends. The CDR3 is CASSLARGRGNTIYF. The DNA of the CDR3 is TGTGCCAGCAGTTTAGCGCGGGGACGCGGAAACACCATATATTTT.

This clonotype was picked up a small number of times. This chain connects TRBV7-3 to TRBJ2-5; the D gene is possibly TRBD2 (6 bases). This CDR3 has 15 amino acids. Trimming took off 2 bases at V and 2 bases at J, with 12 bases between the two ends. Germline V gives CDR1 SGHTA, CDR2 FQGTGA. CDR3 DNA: TGTGCCAGCAGCTTAGGAACAGGACTACAAGAGACCCAGTACTTC. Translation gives CASSLGTGLQETQYF.

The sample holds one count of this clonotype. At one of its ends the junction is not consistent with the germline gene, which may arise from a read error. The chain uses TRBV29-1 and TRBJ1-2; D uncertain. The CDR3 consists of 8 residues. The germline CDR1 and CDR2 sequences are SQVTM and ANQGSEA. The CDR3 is CSVGTLLF. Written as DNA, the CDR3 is TGCAGCGTAGGAACCCTCCTCTTC. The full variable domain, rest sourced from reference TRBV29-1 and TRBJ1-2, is SAVISQKPSRDICQRGTSLTIQCQVDSQVTMMFWYRQQPGQSLTLIATANQGSEATYESGFVIDKFPISRPNLTFSTLTVSNMSPEDSSIYLCSVGTLLFGSGTRLTVV.

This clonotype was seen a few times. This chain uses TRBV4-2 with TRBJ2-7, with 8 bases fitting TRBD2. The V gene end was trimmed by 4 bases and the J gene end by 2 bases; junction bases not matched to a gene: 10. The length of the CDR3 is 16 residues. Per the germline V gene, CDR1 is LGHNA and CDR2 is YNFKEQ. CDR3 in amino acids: CASSLQLAVPTYEQYF. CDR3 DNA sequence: TGTGCCAGCAGCCTCCAACTAGCGGTGCCCACCTACGAGCAGTACTTC.

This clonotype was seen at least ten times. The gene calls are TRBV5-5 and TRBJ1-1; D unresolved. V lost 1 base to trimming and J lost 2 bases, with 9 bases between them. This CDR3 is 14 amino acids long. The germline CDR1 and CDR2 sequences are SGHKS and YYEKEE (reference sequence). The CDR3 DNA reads TGTGCCAGCAGCTTGTTTTGGGCTAACACTGAAGCTTTCTTT. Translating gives CASSLFWANTEAFF.

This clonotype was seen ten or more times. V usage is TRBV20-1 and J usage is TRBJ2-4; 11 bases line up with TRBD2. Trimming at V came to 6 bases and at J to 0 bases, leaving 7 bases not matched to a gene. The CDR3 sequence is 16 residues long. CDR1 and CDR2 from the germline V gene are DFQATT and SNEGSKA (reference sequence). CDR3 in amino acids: CSADSGGALAKNIQYF. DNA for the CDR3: TGCAGTGCAGATAGCGGGGGGGCTCTAGCCAAAAACATTCAGTACTTC.

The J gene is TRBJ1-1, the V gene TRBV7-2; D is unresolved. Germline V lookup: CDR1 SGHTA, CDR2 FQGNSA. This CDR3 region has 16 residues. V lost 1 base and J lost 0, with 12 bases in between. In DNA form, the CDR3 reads TGTGCCAGCAGCTTAGAGGCAAGGGATATGAACACTGAAGCTTTCTTT. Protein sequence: CASSLEARDMNTEAFF.

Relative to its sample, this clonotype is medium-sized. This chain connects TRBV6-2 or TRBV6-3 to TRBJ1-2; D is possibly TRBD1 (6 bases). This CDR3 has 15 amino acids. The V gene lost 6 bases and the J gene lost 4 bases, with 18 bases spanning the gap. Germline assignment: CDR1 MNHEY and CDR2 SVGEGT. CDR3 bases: TGTGCCAGCAGGACGGGACAAGGATCCACCTATGGCTACACCTTC. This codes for CASRTGQGSTYGYTF.

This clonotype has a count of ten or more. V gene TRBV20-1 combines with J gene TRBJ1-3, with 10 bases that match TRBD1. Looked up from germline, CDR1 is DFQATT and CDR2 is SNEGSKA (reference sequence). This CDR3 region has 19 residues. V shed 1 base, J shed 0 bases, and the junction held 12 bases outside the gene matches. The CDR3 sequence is CSARAAGTGAWFSGNTIYF. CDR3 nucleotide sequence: TGCAGTGCTAGAGCTGCCGGGACAGGGGCTTGGTTCTCTGGAAACACCATATATTTT.

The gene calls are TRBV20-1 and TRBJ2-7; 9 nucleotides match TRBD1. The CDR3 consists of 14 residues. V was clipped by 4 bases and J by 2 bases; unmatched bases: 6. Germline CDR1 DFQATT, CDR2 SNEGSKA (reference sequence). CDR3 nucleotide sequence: TGCAGTGCTAATTCCGGGACAGGGCCCTACGAGCAGTACTTC. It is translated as CSANSGTGPYEQYF.

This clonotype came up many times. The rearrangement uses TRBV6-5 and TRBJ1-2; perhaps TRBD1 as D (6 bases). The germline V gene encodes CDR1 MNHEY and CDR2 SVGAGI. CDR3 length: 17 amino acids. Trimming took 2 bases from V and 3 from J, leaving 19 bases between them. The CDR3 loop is CASSYHSRTDPHYGYTF. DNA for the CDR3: TGTGCCAGCAGTTACCACTCGAGGACAGATCCCCACTATGGCTACACCTTC.

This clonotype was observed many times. In nucleotides, the CDR3 is TGTGCCGGCTCGTGGAGGGGGGGCAACCCAGATACGCAGTATTTT. This encodes CAGSWRGGNPDTQYF. The rearrangement uses TRBV30 and TRBJ2-3, with a possible D match to TRBD2 (7 bases). Per germline, CDR1 GTSNPN and CDR2 SVGIG (reference sequence). Trimming shortened V by 8 bases and J by 4 bases, and 22 bases separated the two germline ends. The CDR3 totals 15 residues. Using reference TRBV30 and TRBJ2-3 for the parts outside the CDR3, the full variable domain is SQTIHQWPATLVQPVGSPLSLECTVEGTSNPNLYWYRQAAGRGLQLLFYSVGIGQISSEVPQNLSASRPQDRQFILSSKKLLLSDSGFYLCAGSWRGGNPDTQYFGPGTRLTVL.

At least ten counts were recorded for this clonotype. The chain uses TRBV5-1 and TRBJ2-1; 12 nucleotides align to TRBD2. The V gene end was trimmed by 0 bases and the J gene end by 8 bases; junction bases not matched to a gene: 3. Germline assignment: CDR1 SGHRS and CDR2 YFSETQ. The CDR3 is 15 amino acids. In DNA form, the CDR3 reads TGCGCCAGCAGCTTGGTTGCTAGCGGGAGGGATGAGCAGTTCTTC. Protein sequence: CASSLVASGRDEQFF.

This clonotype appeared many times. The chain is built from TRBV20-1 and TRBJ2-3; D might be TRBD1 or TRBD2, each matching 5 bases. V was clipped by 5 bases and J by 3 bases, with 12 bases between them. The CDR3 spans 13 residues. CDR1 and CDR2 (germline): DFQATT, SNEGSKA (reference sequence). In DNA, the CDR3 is TGCAGTGCTGGTCGGGACGGAACAGATACGCAGTATTTT. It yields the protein CSAGRDGTDTQYF.

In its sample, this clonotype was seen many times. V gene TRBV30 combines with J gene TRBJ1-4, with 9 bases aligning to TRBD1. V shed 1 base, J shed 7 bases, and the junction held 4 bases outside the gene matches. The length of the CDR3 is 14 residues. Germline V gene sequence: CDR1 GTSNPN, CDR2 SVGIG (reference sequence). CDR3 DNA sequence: TGTGCCTGGAGTGGTGGGACAGGGACTGAAAAACTGTTTTTT. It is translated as CAWSGGTGTEKLFF.

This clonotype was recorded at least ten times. CDR3 in DNA: TGTGCCAGCTCACCAGTCGAGACCGGGGAGCTGTTTTTT. It translates to CASSPVETGELFF. This chain links TRBV18 with TRBJ2-2, with D uncertain. The V gene's germline CDR1 is KGHSH and CDR2 LQKENI. Trimming stripped 2 bases from V and 5 bases from J, with 6 bases between. The length of the CDR3 is 13 residues.

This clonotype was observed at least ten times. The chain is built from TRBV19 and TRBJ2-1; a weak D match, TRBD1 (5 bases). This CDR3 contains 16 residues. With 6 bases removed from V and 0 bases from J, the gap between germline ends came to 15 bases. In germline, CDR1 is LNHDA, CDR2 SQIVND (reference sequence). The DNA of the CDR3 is TGTGCCAGTAGAAGGGGAACGGGCCGCTCCTACAATGAGCAGTTCTTC. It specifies CASRRGTGRSYNEQFF.

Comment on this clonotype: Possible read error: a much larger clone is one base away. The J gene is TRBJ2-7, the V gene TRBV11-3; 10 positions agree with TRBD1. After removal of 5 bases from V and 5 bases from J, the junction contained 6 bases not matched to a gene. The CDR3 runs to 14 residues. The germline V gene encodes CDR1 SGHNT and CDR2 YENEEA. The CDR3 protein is CASSHGDRGHEQYF. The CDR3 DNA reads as TGTGCCAGCAGCCATGGGGACAGGGGTCACGAGCAGTACTTC.

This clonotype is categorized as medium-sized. CDR3 amino acids: CASRRQGNTGELFF. CDR3 bases: TGTGCCAGCAGGCGACAGGGCAACACCGGGGAGCTGTTTTTT. The chain employs TRBV6-2 or TRBV6-3 and TRBJ2-2, with TRBD1 matching over 7 bases. Germline CDR1 MNHEY, CDR2 SVGEGT. V was pared by 6 bases and J by 2 bases, with 3 bases of the junction left unmatched. This CDR3 is 14 amino acids long.

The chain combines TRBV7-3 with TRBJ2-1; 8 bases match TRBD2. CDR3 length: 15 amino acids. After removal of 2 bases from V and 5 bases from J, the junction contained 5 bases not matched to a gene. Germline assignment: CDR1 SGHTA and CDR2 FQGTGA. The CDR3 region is CASSLDGGANNEQFF. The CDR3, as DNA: TGTGCCAGCAGCTTAGACGGGGGGGCTAACAATGAGCAGTTCTTC.

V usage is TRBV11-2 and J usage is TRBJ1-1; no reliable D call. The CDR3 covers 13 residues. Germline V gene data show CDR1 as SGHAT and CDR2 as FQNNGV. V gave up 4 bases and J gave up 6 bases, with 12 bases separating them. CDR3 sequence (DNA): TGTGCCAGCAGCTATTATGGTGCGGCTGAAGCTTTCTTT. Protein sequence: CASSYYGAAEAFF.

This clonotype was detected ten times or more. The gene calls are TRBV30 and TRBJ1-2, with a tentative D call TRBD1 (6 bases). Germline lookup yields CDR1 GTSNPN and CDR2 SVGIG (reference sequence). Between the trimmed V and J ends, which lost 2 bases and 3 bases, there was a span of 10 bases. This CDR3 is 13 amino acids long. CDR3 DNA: TGTGCCTGGAGTCCGGGACACCACTATGGCTACACCTTC. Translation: CAWSPGHHYGYTF.

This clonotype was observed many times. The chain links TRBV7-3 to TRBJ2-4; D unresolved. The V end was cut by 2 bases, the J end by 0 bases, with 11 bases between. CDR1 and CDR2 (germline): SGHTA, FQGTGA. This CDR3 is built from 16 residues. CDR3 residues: CASSLGQDLAKNIQYF. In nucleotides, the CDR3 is TGTGCCAGCAGCTTAGGGCAGGATCTAGCCAAAAACATTCAGTACTTC.

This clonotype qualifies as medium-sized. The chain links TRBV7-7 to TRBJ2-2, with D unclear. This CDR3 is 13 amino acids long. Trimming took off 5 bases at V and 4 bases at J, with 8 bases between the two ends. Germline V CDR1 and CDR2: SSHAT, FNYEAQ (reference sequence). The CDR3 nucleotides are TGTGCCAGCAGCGAATTCTTCACCGGGGAGCTGTTTTTT. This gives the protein CASSEFFTGELFF.

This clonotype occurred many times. This CDR3 is CSVASDANTGELFF. The DNA for the CDR3 is TGCAGCGTTGCCTCGGACGCGAACACCGGGGAGCTGTTTTTT. This chain links TRBV29-1 with TRBJ2-2; D is ambiguous. The CDR3 runs 14 residues. Germline CDR1 SQVTM, CDR2 ANQGSEA. The V end lost 4 bases, the J end lost 0 bases, and 9 bases lay between the germline ends.

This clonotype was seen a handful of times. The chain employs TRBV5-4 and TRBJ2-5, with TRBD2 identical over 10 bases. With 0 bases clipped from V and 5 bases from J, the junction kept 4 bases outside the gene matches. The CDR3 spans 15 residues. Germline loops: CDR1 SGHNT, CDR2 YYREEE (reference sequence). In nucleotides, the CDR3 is TGTGCCAGCAGCTTGGCTAGCGGGAGAGTCGAGACCCAGTACTTC. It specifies CASSLASGRVETQYF.

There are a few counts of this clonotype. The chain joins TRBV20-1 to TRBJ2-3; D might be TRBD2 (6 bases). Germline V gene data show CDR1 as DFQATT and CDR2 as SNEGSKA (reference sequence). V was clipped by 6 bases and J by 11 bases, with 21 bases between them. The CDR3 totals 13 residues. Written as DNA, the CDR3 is TGCAGTGCGGGCGGGGACCCCAGGGTACGGCAGTATTTT. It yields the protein CSAGGDPRVRQYF.